The sequence of this T cell receptor (beta chain) was determined in a study of blood T cells in healthy people across ages. The CDR3 sequence is 16 residues long. V shed 2 bases, J shed 4 bases, and the junction held 5 bases outside the gene matches. CDR1 and CDR2 from the germline V gene are SGHRS and YFSETQ. Roughly 10 milliliters of peripheral blood were drawn from each donor. This clonotype showed up just a few times. What it binds is unknown. Together with a sample-barcoded 5' primer, a J-beta primer mix was included in a second PCR lasting roughly 6 to 12 cycles. MiXCR was run by TCRdb on the 5' RACE reads, yielding one entry per CDR3 protein. The repertoire holds 380,000 or so distinct CDR3 sequences, with approximately 52% as singletons. Broader study findings: Roughly linear age-related decline in beta diversity appeared, significant by age around 38.

The clonotype was recovered from a man between 60 and 70 years old in good health. Material for sequencing was blood. This chain connects TRBV5-1 to TRBJ2-1; TRBD2 aligns across 11 bases. CDR3 DNA: TGCGCCAGCAGCTTTACCGGGACTAGCGGATACAATGAGCAGTTCTTC. Residues: CASSFTGTSGYNEQFF.